Listed below are T cell receptor beta chains from one sample, sequenced in a study of T-cell reconstitution after alpha-beta-depleted transplantation in children. In TCRdb, the PCR reads were re-called with MiXCR into one record per CDR3 protein. The profile shows 480,000 or so distinct CDR3 sequences, 10% of them singletons. Sequencing was performed on PBMCs, taken before TCRalphabeta/CD19-depleted stem cell transplant. These receptors originate from a child aged 2-9 years with inherited bone marrow failure, due to receive a stem cell transplant. The CDR3 runs from the conserved cysteine through the conserved F or W. Fields, in order: clone size, CDR3 length, D gene, J gene, V gene, CDR3 DNA, CDR3 protein. D genes are given only for firm matches. Clone sizes are given selectively: once, few, many, or a class where the clone is expanded.

clone_size: -
cdr3_length: 15
d_call: TRBD1
j_call: TRBJ2-3
v_call: TRBV4-2
cdr3_nt: TGTGCCAGCAGCCAAGGAGACAGGGTCCCAGATACGCAGTATTTT
cdr3_aa: CASSQGDRVPDTQYF

clone_size: once
cdr3_length: 15
d_call: TRBD2
j_call: TRBJ2-3
v_call: TRBV27
cdr3_nt: TGTGCCAGCAGTTCGATAGCGGGAGGGTCAGATACGCAGTATTTT
cdr3_aa: CASSSIAGGSDTQYF

clone_size: many
cdr3_length: 14
d_call: TRBD2
j_call: TRBJ2-5
v_call: TRBV27
cdr3_nt: TGTGCCACGGGACTAGCGGGAGCTCAAGAGACCCAGTACTTC
cdr3_aa: CATGLAGAQETQYF

clone_size: many
cdr3_length: 15
d_call: TRBD2
j_call: TRBJ2-7
v_call: TRBV6-5
cdr3_nt: TGTGCCAGCAGTTACGTCGGGGGGGGTTCCTACGAGCAGTACTTC
cdr3_aa: CASSYVGGGSYEQYF

clone_size: -
cdr3_length: 15
d_call: TRBD1
j_call: TRBJ1-2
v_call: TRBV7-9
cdr3_nt: TGTGCCAGCAGCCGCGGGACAGGGGAAAACTATGGCTACACCTTC
cdr3_aa: CASSRGTGENYGYTF

clone_size: few
cdr3_length: 16
d_call: TRBD2
j_call: TRBJ2-1
v_call: TRBV7-2
cdr3_nt: TGTGCCAGCAGCTTAGGACTAGCGGGAGGGCACAATGAGCAGTTCTTC
cdr3_aa: CASSLGLAGGHNEQFF

clone_size: many
cdr3_length: 15
d_call: -
j_call: TRBJ1-6
v_call: TRBV4-1
cdr3_nt: TGCGCCAGCAGCCAAGGTGGGGCAAATAATTCACCCCTCCACTTT
cdr3_aa: CASSQGGANNSPLHF

clone_size: many
cdr3_length: 14
d_call: -
j_call: TRBJ2-3
v_call: TRBV7-9
cdr3_nt: TGTGCCAGCAGCTTATCTAGCCGCACAGATACGCAGTATTTT
cdr3_aa: CASSLSSRTDTQYF

clone_size: many
cdr3_length: 15
d_call: -
j_call: TRBJ2-1
v_call: TRBV4-3
cdr3_nt: TGCGCCAGCAGCCGAGAGAACGTCGGACACTATAGCGCGTTCTTC
cdr3_aa: CASSRENVGHYSAFF

clone_size: -
cdr3_length: 15
d_call: -
j_call: TRBJ2-1
v_call: TRBV5-1
cdr3_nt: TGCGCCAGCAGCTTTTATGATAGTTCCTACAATGAGCAGTTCTTC
cdr3_aa: CASSFYDSSYNEQFF

clone_size: few
cdr3_length: 19
d_call: TRBD2
j_call: TRBJ2-5
v_call: TRBV3-1
cdr3_nt: TGTGCCAGCAGCCAAGGAGTTTGGACTAGCGGGAGGGTCGGCGAGACCCAGTACTTC
cdr3_aa: CASSQGVWTSGRVGETQYF

clone_size: many
cdr3_length: 14
d_call: TRBD1
j_call: TRBJ2-3
v_call: TRBV15
cdr3_nt: TGTGCCACCAGCCGAGGACAGGGGATAAATACGCAGTATTTT
cdr3_aa: CATSRGQGINTQYF

clone_size: many
cdr3_length: 12
d_call: -
j_call: TRBJ2-3
v_call: TRBV5-1
cdr3_nt: TGCGCCAGCAGCTTGGAGGTAGATACGCAGTATTTT
cdr3_aa: CASSLEVDTQYF

clone_size: -
cdr3_length: 18
d_call: TRBD2
j_call: TRBJ2-3
v_call: TRBV28
cdr3_nt: TGTGCCAGCAGCCTCGGGCCAGGGACTAGCGGGAGCACAGATACGCAGTATTTT
cdr3_aa: CASSLGPGTSGSTDTQYF

clone_size: many
cdr3_length: 13
d_call: TRBD1
j_call: TRBJ2-5
v_call: TRBV29-1
cdr3_nt: TGCAGCGTTGAACTTACTTCAGGGGACAGGGAGGACTTC
cdr3_aa: CSVELTSGDREDF

clone_size: -
cdr3_length: 16
d_call: TRBD2
j_call: TRBJ2-1
v_call: TRBV20-1
cdr3_nt: TGCAGTGCTAGTATTTACGCGGGAGGGCGTTACAATGAGCAGTTCTTC
cdr3_aa: CSASIYAGGRYNEQFF

clone_size: many
cdr3_length: 14
d_call: -
j_call: TRBJ2-7
v_call: TRBV6-5
cdr3_nt: TGTGCCAGCAGTTACTCTTTGGCTATCGACGAGCAGTACTTC
cdr3_aa: CASSYSLAIDEQYF

clone_size: many
cdr3_length: 14
d_call: -
j_call: TRBJ2-2
v_call: TRBV29-1
cdr3_nt: TGCAGCGTTATGGACATTCCCTACACCGGGGAGCTGTTTTTT
cdr3_aa: CSVMDIPYTGELFF

clone_size: many
cdr3_length: 14
d_call: -
j_call: TRBJ2-7
v_call: TRBV20-1
cdr3_nt: TGCAGTGCTAGAGACGATCGGGGCTCCTACGAGCAGTACTTC
cdr3_aa: CSARDDRGSYEQYF

clone_size: many
cdr3_length: 14
d_call: -
j_call: TRBJ1-4
v_call: TRBV29-1
cdr3_nt: TGCAGCGTTGAAACAGGCAGTCGAGATGAAAAACTGTTTTTT
cdr3_aa: CSVETGSRDEKLFF

clone_size: many
cdr3_length: 18
d_call: TRBD1
j_call: TRBJ1-4
v_call: TRBV15
cdr3_nt: TGTGCCACCAGCAGACTAGGGACAGCTCCTGCAACTAATGAAAAACTGTTTTTT
cdr3_aa: CATSRLGTAPATNEKLFF

clone_size: many
cdr3_length: 14
d_call: TRBD1
j_call: TRBJ2-7
v_call: TRBV29-1
cdr3_nt: TGCAGCGTTGGGCCCGGGGACAGACCCTACGAGCAGTACTTC
cdr3_aa: CSVGPGDRPYEQYF

clone_size: -
cdr3_length: 13
d_call: -
j_call: TRBJ1-2
v_call: TRBV30
cdr3_nt: TGTGCCTGGAGTGCCCCCGGGACGGGGGGCTACGCCTTC
cdr3_aa: CAWSAPGTGGYAF

clone_size: many
cdr3_length: 15
d_call: TRBD2
j_call: TRBJ2-7
v_call: TRBV5-1
cdr3_nt: TGCGCCAGCAGAGCTCGCCTAGCGGGGCTCTACGAGCAGTACTTC
cdr3_aa: CASRARLAGLYEQYF

clone_size: many
cdr3_length: 15
d_call: -
j_call: TRBJ1-4
v_call: TRBV4-1
cdr3_nt: TGCGCCAGCAGCCAAGGGTCCAGGGTGGGGGAAAAACTGTTTTTT
cdr3_aa: CASSQGSRVGEKLFF

clone_size: many
cdr3_length: 13
d_call: -
j_call: TRBJ2-3
v_call: TRBV30
cdr3_nt: TGTGCCTGGAAAGGGGGGCCGGGAGATACGCAGTATTTT
cdr3_aa: CAWKGGPGDTQYF

clone_size: few
cdr3_length: 14
d_call: -
j_call: TRBJ2-1
v_call: TRBV29-1
cdr3_nt: TGCAGCGTTTCAACAGGTGTCCCCTACAATGAGCAGTTCTTC
cdr3_aa: CSVSTGVPYNEQFF

clone_size: many
cdr3_length: 14
d_call: -
j_call: TRBJ2-2
v_call: TRBV7-9
cdr3_nt: TGTGCCAGCAGCTTAGGAGGGAACACCGGGGAGCTGTTTTTT
cdr3_aa: CASSLGGNTGELFF

clone_size: many
cdr3_length: 14
d_call: TRBD2
j_call: TRBJ2-7
v_call: TRBV5-1
cdr3_nt: TGCGCCAGCAGCTTAAGCGGGGGAGCTTACGAGCAGTACTTC
cdr3_aa: CASSLSGGAYEQYF

clone_size: -
cdr3_length: 16
d_call: -
j_call: TRBJ2-4
v_call: TRBV7-2
cdr3_nt: TGTGCCAGCAGCTTAGGGGGGTATATCGCCAAAAACAGTCAGTACTTC
cdr3_aa: CASSLGGYIAKNSQYF

clone_size: -
cdr3_length: 15
d_call: -
j_call: TRBJ2-1
v_call: TRBV19
cdr3_nt: TGTGCAAGTAGGTACGGGACACTCTCCTACAATGAGCAGTTCTTC
cdr3_aa: CASRYGTLSYNEQFF

clone_size: many
cdr3_length: 16
d_call: TRBD2
j_call: TRBJ2-2
v_call: TRBV28
cdr3_nt: TGTGCCAGCACGTCACCCAGGGAGGGATACACCGGGGAGCTGTTTTTT
cdr3_aa: CASTSPREGYTGELFF

clone_size: -
cdr3_length: 14
d_call: TRBD2
j_call: TRBJ2-1
v_call: TRBV30
cdr3_nt: TGTGCCTGGAGCGAGGGACTAGCGCCCAATGAGCAGTTCTTC
cdr3_aa: CAWSEGLAPNEQFF

clone_size: -
cdr3_length: 14
d_call: TRBD1
j_call: TRBJ2-7
v_call: TRBV20-1
cdr3_nt: TGCAGTGCTCTAATGACAGGGGGTTTATTAGAGCAGTACTTC
cdr3_aa: CSALMTGGLLEQYF

clone_size: -
cdr3_length: 14
d_call: -
j_call: TRBJ1-2
v_call: TRBV30
cdr3_nt: TGTGCCTGGAGCGCCGAAATCAGGGTAGGAGGCTACACCTTC
cdr3_aa: CAWSAEIRVGGYTF

clone_size: many
cdr3_length: 14
d_call: TRBD2
j_call: TRBJ2-5
v_call: TRBV7-9
cdr3_nt: TGTGCCAGCAGCTTAGGCGCGGGAGTGGAGACCCAGTACTTC
cdr3_aa: CASSLGAGVETQYF

clone_size: many
cdr3_length: 14
d_call: -
j_call: TRBJ2-5
v_call: TRBV6-2/TRBV6-3
cdr3_nt: TGTGCCAGCATCGACTGGAGGGCTCAAGAGACCCAGTACTTC
cdr3_aa: CASIDWRAQETQYF

clone_size: many
cdr3_length: 13
d_call: -
j_call: TRBJ1-3
v_call: TRBV7-6
cdr3_nt: TGTGCCAGCAGCTTGGGTTATGGAAACACCATATATTTT
cdr3_aa: CASSLGYGNTIYF

clone_size: many
cdr3_length: 14
d_call: TRBD2
j_call: TRBJ2-1
v_call: TRBV7-9
cdr3_nt: TGTGCCAGCAGCTTAGTGCTAGCGGAAAATGAGCAGTTCTTC
cdr3_aa: CASSLVLAENEQFF

clone_size: many
cdr3_length: 14
d_call: -
j_call: TRBJ2-2
v_call: TRBV4-3
cdr3_nt: TGCGCCAGCAGCCAATACCGTAGCCCCGGGGAGCTGTTTTTT
cdr3_aa: CASSQYRSPGELFF

clone_size: many
cdr3_length: 15
d_call: TRBD2
j_call: TRBJ2-5
v_call: TRBV12-3/TRBV12-4
cdr3_nt: TGTGCCAGCAGTTTTCTAGCGGGAGTACAAGAGACCCAGTACTTC
cdr3_aa: CASSFLAGVQETQYF

clone_size: many
cdr3_length: 19
d_call: TRBD2
j_call: TRBJ2-3
v_call: TRBV28
cdr3_nt: TGTGCCAGCAGTTTTAGTGGCCAGCGGGAGGGCCTGTGGTCAGATACGCAGTATTTT
cdr3_aa: CASSFSGQREGLWSDTQYF

clone_size: once
cdr3_length: 15
d_call: -
j_call: TRBJ1-4
v_call: TRBV21-1
cdr3_nt: TGTGCCAGCAGCAATGAGGGCCGGTGGGGGGAAAAACTGTTTTTT
cdr3_aa: CASSNEGRWGEKLFF

clone_size: many
cdr3_length: 14
d_call: TRBD1
j_call: TRBJ1-1
v_call: TRBV6-1
cdr3_nt: TGTGCCAGCAACCGACAGGGGAGGAGCACTGAAGCTTTCTTT
cdr3_aa: CASNRQGRSTEAFF

clone_size: few
cdr3_length: 18
d_call: TRBD1
j_call: TRBJ1-3
v_call: TRBV3-1
cdr3_nt: TGTGCCAGCTGCCAGCACGTAACAGGGGGCCCGTTTGGAAACACCATATATTTT
cdr3_aa: CASCQHVTGGPFGNTIYF

clone_size: many
cdr3_length: 15
d_call: TRBD1
j_call: TRBJ1-1
v_call: TRBV2
cdr3_nt: TGTGCCAGCAGCGCGGGACAGGCCCAAATTATTGGAGCTTTCTTT
cdr3_aa: CASSAGQAQIIGAFF

clone_size: many
cdr3_length: 15
d_call: -
j_call: TRBJ2-1
v_call: TRBV7-2
cdr3_nt: TGTGCCAGCAGCCCTCTAGTCGGGAGCTACAATGAGCAGTTCTTC
cdr3_aa: CASSPLVGSYNEQFF

clone_size: many
cdr3_length: 14
d_call: -
j_call: TRBJ2-1
v_call: TRBV6-2/TRBV6-3
cdr3_nt: TGTGCCAGCAGCCCGACCGGAGGATACAATGAGCAGTTCTTC
cdr3_aa: CASSPTGGYNEQFF

clone_size: -
cdr3_length: 16
d_call: TRBD2
j_call: TRBJ2-2
v_call: TRBV6-1
cdr3_nt: TGTGCCAGCAGTCGCCCCCAACTAGCGGGCACCGGGGAGCTGTTTTTT
cdr3_aa: CASSRPQLAGTGELFF

clone_size: many
cdr3_length: 14
d_call: -
j_call: TRBJ2-1
v_call: TRBV24-1
cdr3_nt: TGTGCCACCAGTGATGGCGGGCGATCCAATGAGCAGTTCTTC
cdr3_aa: CATSDGGRSNEQFF

clone_size: many
cdr3_length: 13
d_call: -
j_call: TRBJ2-1
v_call: TRBV7-9
cdr3_nt: TGTGCCAGCAGCTTCGATGAGGAAGATGAGCAGTTCTTC
cdr3_aa: CASSFDEEDEQFF

clone_size: many
cdr3_length: 17
d_call: TRBD2
j_call: TRBJ2-4
v_call: TRBV15
cdr3_nt: TGTGCCACCAATAGGGCGGGCCTAGCGGATTCCAAAAACATTCAGTACTTC
cdr3_aa: CATNRAGLADSKNIQYF

clone_size: -
cdr3_length: 13
d_call: -
j_call: TRBJ2-3
v_call: TRBV29-1
cdr3_nt: TGCAGCGTTGAAGCCAGGGGCCCAGATACGCAGTATTTT
cdr3_aa: CSVEARGPDTQYF